The 16 T cell receptor beta chains below come from one sample, sequenced in a study of OX40 agonist ivuxolimab in advanced cancers. Library prep was done by the immunoSEQ multiplex PCR assay. TCRdb took over this immuneACCESS table, retaining in-frame rearrangements with V and J assigned. Such tables are incomplete; in checked studies, under half of the missing clones stem from an unresolved V gene, and the remainder is unexplained. The sample records roughly 76,000 clones, 84% of which are singletons. Clones ranked in the top ten supply around a quarter of the sample. Here the sequenced sample was CD4+ or CD8+ T cells sorted from blood, taken in a trial of the OX40 agonist ivuxolimab. All receptors derive from an adult with an advanced solid tumor such as melanoma, head and neck, liver or kidney cancer.

The rearrangement uses TRBV29-1 and TRBJ1-3; D is possibly TRBD1 (5 bases). V was cut by 8 bases and J by 0 bases, with 17 bases left in between. The CDR3 has 15 residues. CDR1 is SQVTM and CDR2 is ANQGSEA in the germline V gene. As DNA, the CDR3 is TGCAGCTTTGGGACGGAGCCCGTCTCTGGAAACACCATATATTTT. Its protein is CSFGTEPVSGNTIYF.

This chain connects TRBV15 to TRBJ2-1; D is uncertain. Germline-derived CDR1 and CDR2 are LNHNV and YYDKDF (reference sequence). The CDR3 loop spans 14 amino acids. Trimming removed 5 bases at V and 8 bases at J, with 16 bases between. The CDR3 DNA is TGTGCCACCAGCCTCGGCGGCATAGGCTATGAGCAGTTCTTC. Translation gives CATSLGGIGYEQFF.

The table lists this clone with a few counts. Other DNA sequences in this sample translate to the same CDR3. The chain has TRBV20-1 and TRBJ2-5; D uncertain. CDR1 DFQATT and CDR2 SNEGSKA come from the germline V gene (reference sequence). The CDR3 is 11 residues long. Trimming removed 4 bases from V and 5 bases from J, with 8 bases in between. This CDR3 reads CSAIPGETQYF. CDR3 in DNA: TGCAGTGCTATCCCCGGGGAGACCCAGTACTTC.

The chain joins TRBV19 to TRBJ1-4; D uncertain. Germline V gene data show CDR1 as LNHDA and CDR2 as SQIVND (reference sequence). V was pared by 1 base and J by 3 bases, with 12 bases between. CDR3 size: 16 residues. CDR3 amino acids: CASSIVTAFANEKLFF. CDR3 coding DNA: TGTGCCAGTAGTATAGTCACAGCTTTCGCTAATGAAAAACTGTTTTTT.

CDR3 amino acids: CASSPSGAGEETQYF. The DNA for the CDR3 is TGTGCCAGCTCACCATCGGGGGCGGGAGAAGAGACCCAGTACTTC. This chain joins TRBV18 and TRBJ2-5, with TRBD2 as a possible D gene (7 bases). Trimming took 2 bases from V and 3 from J, leaving 13 bases between them. In germline, CDR1 is KGHSH, CDR2 LQKENI. This CDR3 is 15 amino acids long. Full variable domain (rest looked up from reference TRBV18 and TRBJ2-5): NAGVMQNPRHLVRRRGQEARLRCSPMKGHSHVYWYRQLPEEGLKFMVYLQKENIIDESGMPKERFSAEFPKEGPSILRIQQVVRGDSAAYFCASSPSGAGEETQYFGPGTRLLVL.

This chain joins TRBV6-1 and TRBJ1-2, with D uncertain. V was pared by 1 base and J by 4 bases, with 10 bases between. From germline, CDR1 is MNHNS and CDR2 SASEGT. The CDR3 sequence is 14 residues long. CDR3 amino acids: CASSEGNRPYGYTF. CDR3 coding DNA: TGTGCCAGCAGTGAAGGAAACAGACCCTATGGCTACACCTTC.

This clone was counted once. J is TRBJ1-1 and V is TRBV7-9; tentative D call: TRBD1 (5 bases). Germline CDR1 reads SEHNR; CDR2 reads FQNEAQ (reference sequence). The CDR3 has 15 amino acids. V gave up 0 bases and J gave up 1 base, with 9 bases separating them. The CDR3 nucleotides are TGTGCCAGCAGCTTAGCCGACAGAGCGAACACTGAAGCTTTCTTT. Protein product: CASSLADRANTEAFF.

The rearrangement uses TRBV5-8 and TRBJ2-3; D possibly matches TRBD1 or TRBD2 (5 bases each). Germline-derived CDR1 and CDR2 are SGHTS and YDEGEE. The CDR3 is 15 residues long. The V end lost 2 bases, the J end lost 2 bases, and 12 bases lay between the germline ends. The CDR3 sequence: CASSFRDATTDTQYF. CDR3 coding DNA: TGTGCCAGCAGCTTCCGGGACGCCACCACAGATACGCAGTATTTT.

The chain recombines TRBV6-5 with TRBJ2-5; TRBD2 matches at 7 bases. The length of the CDR3 is 16 residues. V shed 2 bases and J 2 bases; nucleotides not matched to a gene: 8. Germline V gene lookup returns CDR1 MNHEY and CDR2 SVGAGI. Here the CDR3 DNA reads TGTGCCAGCAGTTACGGGAGCGGGACCTCTCAAGAGACCCAGTACTTC. It specifies CASSYGSGTSQETQYF.

V usage is TRBV10-3 and J usage is TRBJ2-3; D is unresolved. The CDR3 has 17 residues. The germline gives CDR1 ENHRY, CDR2 SYGVKD. V was shortened by 6 bases and J by 0 bases, with 19 bases between the two germline ends. The CDR3 DNA is TGTGCCATCAGCCCAACCGGGCCTACTAAAAGCACAGATACGCAGTATTTT. This encodes CAISPTGPTKSTDTQYF.

The chain recombines TRBV2 with TRBJ1-1; possibly TRBD1 for D (5 bases). The germline gives CDR1 SNHLY, CDR2 FYNNEI. The length of the CDR3 is 11 residues. V dropped 7 bases and J dropped 8 bases, with 11 bases sitting between them. The DNA for the CDR3 is TGTGCCAGCATGTATCAGGGCGAAGCTTTCTTT. Translation: CASMYQGEAFF.

This clone was picked up one time. The chain carries TRBV28 and TRBJ2-1, with a weak D call TRBD1 (6 bases). The V end was cut by 6 bases, the J end by 6 bases, with 18 bases between. The CDR3 has 15 amino acids. From germline, CDR1 is MDHEN and CDR2 SYDVKM. In DNA, the CDR3 is TGTGCCAGCAGAATGGGACAATCGGGGCCCAATGAGCAGTTCTTC. Its protein product is CASRMGQSGPNEQFF.

The V call is TRBV7-9, the J call TRBJ2-2; TRBD2 agrees at 8 bases. Per germline, CDR1 SEHNR and CDR2 FQNEAQ (reference sequence). The CDR3 totals 16 residues. V was clipped by 0 bases and J by 4 bases; unmatched bases: 4. As DNA, the CDR3 is TGTGCCAGCAGCTTAGCCAGCGGGAGCAGCACCGGGGAGCTGTTTTTT. It translates to CASSLASGSSTGELFF.

This rearrangement joins TRBV28 to TRBJ2-7; no reliable D call. V was clipped by 4 bases and J by 2 bases, with 12 bases between them. From germline, CDR1 is MDHEN and CDR2 SYDVKM. This CDR3 has 14 amino acids. The CDR3 reads CASSWGDIPYEQYF. The CDR3 bases are TGTGCCAGCAGTTGGGGTGACATCCCCTACGAGCAGTACTTC. The full variable domain, rest sourced from reference TRBV28 and TRBJ2-7, is DVKVTQSSRYLVKRTGEKVFLECVQDMDHENMFWYRQDPGLGLRLIYFSYDVKMKEKGDIPEGYSVSREKKERFSLILESASTNQTSMYLCASSWGDIPYEQYFGPGTRLTVT.

This sequence joins TRBV19 and TRBJ1-4; no firm D call. This CDR3 contains 15 residues. Per the germline V gene, CDR1 is LNHDA and CDR2 is SQIVND (reference sequence). V was clipped by 3 bases and J by 5 bases, with 13 bases between them. For the CDR3, the DNA is TGTGCCAGTAGTATGCGTGGGGTCCAAAATGAAAAACTGTTTTTT. Protein product: CASSMRGVQNEKLFF.

The chain joins TRBV6-6 to TRBJ2-7; no clear D gene. V dropped 2 bases and J dropped 0 bases, with 5 bases sitting between them. The CDR3 runs to 13 residues. Per the germline V gene, CDR1 is MNHNY and CDR2 is SVGAGI (reference sequence). The CDR3 loop is CASSYPSSYEQYF. The CDR3 DNA reads as TGTGCCAGCAGTTACCCCAGCTCCTACGAGCAGTACTTC.